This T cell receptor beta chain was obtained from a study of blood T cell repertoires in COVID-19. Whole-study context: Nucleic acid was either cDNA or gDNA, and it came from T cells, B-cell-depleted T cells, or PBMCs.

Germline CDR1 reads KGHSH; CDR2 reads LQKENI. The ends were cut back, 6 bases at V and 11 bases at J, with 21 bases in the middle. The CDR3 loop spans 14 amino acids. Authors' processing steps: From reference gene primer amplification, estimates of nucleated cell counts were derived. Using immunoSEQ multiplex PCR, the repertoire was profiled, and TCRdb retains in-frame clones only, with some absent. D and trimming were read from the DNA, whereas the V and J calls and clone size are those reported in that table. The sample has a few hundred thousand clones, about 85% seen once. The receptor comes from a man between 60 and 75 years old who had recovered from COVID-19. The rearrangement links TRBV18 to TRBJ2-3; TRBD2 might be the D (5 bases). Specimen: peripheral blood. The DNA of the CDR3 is TGTGCCAGCTCTCAAACAACTTTAGACGGAGGGCAGTATTTT. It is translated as CASSQTTLDGGQYF.